What follows is one TCR beta chain and its context. Its antigen remains unidentified. This sample stems from a study of OX40 agonist ivuxolimab in advanced cancers. At the level of the study: With ivuxolimab, an agonistic anti-OX40 (CD134) antibody, patients were treated. Two cutaneous melanoma patients and one hepatocellular carcinoma patient, three in all, had partial responses.

Study outcomes and limitations: Average numbers of expanded clones were greater in CD8+ T cells than in CD4+. Dosing at 0.1 to 3.0 mg/kg was accompanied by clonal expansion of CD4+ and CD8+ blood T cells by week 6.

The V end was cut by 4 bases, the J end by 0 bases, with 25 bases between. The germline gives CDR1 SEHNR, CDR2 FQNEAQ (reference sequence). The CDR3 contains 19 residues. Sequencing used immunoSEQ multiplex PCR; TCRdb keeps in-frame clones, though not all of them. Altogether tens of thousands of clones are present, 75% to 90% being singletons, with the ten largest covering around 13%. This TCR was sampled from an adult with an advanced solid tumor such as melanoma, head and neck, liver or kidney cancer. The chain couples TRBV7-9 to TRBJ2-7, with D unresolved. The sample was CD4+ or CD8+ T cells sorted from blood, taken in a trial of the OX40 agonist ivuxolimab. The CDR3 DNA reads TGTGCCAGCAGCTCCCAACCCCGTAAAGGAGCCCTTTTCTCCTACGAGCAGTACTTC. Protein: CASSSQPRKGALFSYEQYF.